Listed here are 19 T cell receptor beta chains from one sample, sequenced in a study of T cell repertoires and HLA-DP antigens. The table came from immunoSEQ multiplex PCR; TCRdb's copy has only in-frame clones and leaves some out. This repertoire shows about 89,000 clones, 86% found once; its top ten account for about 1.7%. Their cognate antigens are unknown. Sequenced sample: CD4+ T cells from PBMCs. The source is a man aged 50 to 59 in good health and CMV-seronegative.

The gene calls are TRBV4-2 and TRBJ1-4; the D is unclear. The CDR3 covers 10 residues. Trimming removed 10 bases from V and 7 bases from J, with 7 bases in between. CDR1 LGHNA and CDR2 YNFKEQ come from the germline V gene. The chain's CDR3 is CANLGEKLFF. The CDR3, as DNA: TGTGCCAACCTAGGTGAAAAACTGTTTTTT.

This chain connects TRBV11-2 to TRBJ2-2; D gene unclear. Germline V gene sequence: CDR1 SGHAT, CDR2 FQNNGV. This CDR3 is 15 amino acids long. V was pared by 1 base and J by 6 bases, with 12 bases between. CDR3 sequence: CASSLGLQRPGELFF. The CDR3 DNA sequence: TGTGCCAGCAGCTTAGGATTACAGAGGCCCGGGGAGCTGTTTTTT. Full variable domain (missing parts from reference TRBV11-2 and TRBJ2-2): EAGVAQSPRYKIIEKRQSVAFWCNPISGHATLYWYQQILGQGPKLLIQFQNNGVVDDSQLPKDRFSAERLKGVDSTLKIQPAKLEDSAVYLCASSLGLQRPGELFFGEGSRLTVL.

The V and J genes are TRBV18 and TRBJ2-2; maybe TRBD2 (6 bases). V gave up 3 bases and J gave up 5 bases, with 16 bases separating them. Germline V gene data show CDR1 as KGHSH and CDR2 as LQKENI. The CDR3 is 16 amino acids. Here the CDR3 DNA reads TGTGCCAGCTCACCGGTACAAACGGGAGAGACCGGGGAGCTGTTTTTT. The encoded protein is CASSPVQTGETGELFF.

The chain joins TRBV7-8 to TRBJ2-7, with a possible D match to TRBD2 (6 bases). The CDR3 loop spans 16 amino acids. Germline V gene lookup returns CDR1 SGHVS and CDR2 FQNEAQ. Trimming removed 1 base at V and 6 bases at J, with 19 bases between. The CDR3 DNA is TGTGCCAGCAGCTTAGGTTTTGGGGAGGCTGCACCCGAGCAGTACTTC. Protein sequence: CASSLGFGEAAPEQYF.

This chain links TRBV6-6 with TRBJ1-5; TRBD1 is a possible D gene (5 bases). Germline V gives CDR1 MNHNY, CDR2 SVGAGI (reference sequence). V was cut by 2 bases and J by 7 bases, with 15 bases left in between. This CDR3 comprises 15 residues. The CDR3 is CASSYERGRGQPQHF. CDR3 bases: TGTGCCAGCAGTTACGAGCGGGGCCGGGGACAGCCCCAGCATTTT.

The CDR3 loop reads CASSRDRGPYNEQFF. The CDR3 DNA reads TGTGCCAGCAGCAGGGACAGGGGGCCTTACAATGAGCAGTTCTTC. V usage is TRBV7-8 and J usage is TRBJ2-1; 12 bases map to TRBD1. Looked up from germline, CDR1 is SGHVS and CDR2 is FQNEAQ. This CDR3 region has 15 residues. The V segment lost 5 bases and the J segment 4 bases; nucleotides outside the gene matches: 3.

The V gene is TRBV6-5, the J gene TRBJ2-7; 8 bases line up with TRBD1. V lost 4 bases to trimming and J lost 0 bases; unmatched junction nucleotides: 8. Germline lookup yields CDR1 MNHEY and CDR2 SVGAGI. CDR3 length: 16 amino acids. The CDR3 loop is CASSSFGQGLSYEQYF. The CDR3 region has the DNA TGTGCCAGCAGTTCGTTCGGACAGGGACTCTCCTACGAGCAGTACTTC.

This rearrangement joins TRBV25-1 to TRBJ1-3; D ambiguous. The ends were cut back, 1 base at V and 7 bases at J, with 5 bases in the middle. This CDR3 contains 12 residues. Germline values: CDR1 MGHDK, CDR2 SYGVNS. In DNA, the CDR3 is TGTGCCAGCAGTGAATTGTTTAACACCATATATTTT. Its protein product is CASSELFNTIYF.

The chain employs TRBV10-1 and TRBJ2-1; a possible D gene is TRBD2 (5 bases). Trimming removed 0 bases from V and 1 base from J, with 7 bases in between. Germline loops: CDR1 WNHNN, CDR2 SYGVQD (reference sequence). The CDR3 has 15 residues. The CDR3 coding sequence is TGCGCCAGCAGTGAGTCGACGGGGTCCTACAATGAGCAGTTCTTC. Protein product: CASSESTGSYNEQFF.

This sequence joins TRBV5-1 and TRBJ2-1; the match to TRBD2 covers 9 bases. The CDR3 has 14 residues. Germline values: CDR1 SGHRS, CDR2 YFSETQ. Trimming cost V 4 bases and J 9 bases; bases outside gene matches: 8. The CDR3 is CASSPGTSTAEQFF. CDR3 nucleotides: TGCGCCAGCAGCCCCGGGACTAGCACGGCTGAGCAGTTCTTC.

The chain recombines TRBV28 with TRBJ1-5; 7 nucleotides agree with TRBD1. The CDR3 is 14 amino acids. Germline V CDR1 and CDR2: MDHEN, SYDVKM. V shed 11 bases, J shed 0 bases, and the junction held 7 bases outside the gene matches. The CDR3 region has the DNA TGTGCCTCCCGCGGGACAGCTAGCAATCAGCCCCAGCATTTT. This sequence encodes CASRGTASNQPQHF.

In DNA form, the CDR3 reads TGTGCCAGCAGTGTGGGGCAGGGGGGTTTAATTGAGCAGTTCTTC. As protein: CASSVGQGGLIEQFF. V is TRBV6-1 and J is TRBJ2-1, with D tentatively TRBD1 (7 bases). The CDR3 extends over 15 amino acids. Trimming left V 4 bases short and J 9 bases short, with 19 bases between. The germline V gene encodes CDR1 MNHNS and CDR2 SASEGT.

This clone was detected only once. The CDR3 protein is CASSLGRGGNYGYTF. The CDR3 coding sequence is TGTGCCAGCAGCTTAGGACGGGGTGGCAACTATGGCTACACCTTC. V is TRBV7-6 and J is TRBJ1-2, with D hard to call. This CDR3 contains 15 residues. CDR1 and CDR2 from the germline V gene are SGHVS and FNYEAQ. V dropped 1 base and J dropped 2 bases, with 11 bases sitting between them.

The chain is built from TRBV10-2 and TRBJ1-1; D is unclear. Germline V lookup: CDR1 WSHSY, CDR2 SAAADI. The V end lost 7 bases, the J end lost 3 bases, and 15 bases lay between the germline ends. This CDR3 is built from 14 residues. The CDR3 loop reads CASKNIERDTEAFF. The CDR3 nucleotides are TGCGCCAGCAAGAATATTGAGAGAGACACTGAAGCTTTCTTT.

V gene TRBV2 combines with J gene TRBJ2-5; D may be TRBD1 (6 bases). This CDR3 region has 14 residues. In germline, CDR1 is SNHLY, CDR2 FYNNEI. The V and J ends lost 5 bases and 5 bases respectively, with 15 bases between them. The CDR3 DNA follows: TGTGCCAGCAGTCGTAACAGGGCCGGGGAGACCCAGTACTTC. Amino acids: CASSRNRAGETQYF.

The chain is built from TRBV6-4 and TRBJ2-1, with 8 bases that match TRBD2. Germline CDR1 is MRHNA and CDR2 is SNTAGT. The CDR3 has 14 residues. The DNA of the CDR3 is TGTGCTAGCGAACCGGGGCGGGAGGACGATGAGCAGTTCTTC. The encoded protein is CASEPGREDDEQFF.

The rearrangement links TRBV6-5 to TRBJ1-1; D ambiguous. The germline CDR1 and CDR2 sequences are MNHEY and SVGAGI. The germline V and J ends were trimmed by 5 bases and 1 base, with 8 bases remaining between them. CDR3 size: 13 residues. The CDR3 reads CASSAKSNTEAFF. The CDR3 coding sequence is TGTGCCAGCAGTGCCAAGTCGAACACTGAAGCTTTCTTT.

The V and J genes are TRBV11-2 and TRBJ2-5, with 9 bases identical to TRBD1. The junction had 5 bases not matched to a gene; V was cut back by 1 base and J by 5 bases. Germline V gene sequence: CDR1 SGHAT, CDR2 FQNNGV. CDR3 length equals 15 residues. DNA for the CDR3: TGTGCCAGCAGCTTAGGTGACAGGGGGGGGGAGACCCAGTACTTC. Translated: CASSLGDRGGETQYF. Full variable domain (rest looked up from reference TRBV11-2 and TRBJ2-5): EAGVAQSPRYKIIEKRQSVAFWCNPISGHATLYWYQQILGQGPKLLIQFQNNGVVDDSQLPKDRFSAERLKGVDSTLKIQPAKLEDSAVYLCASSLGDRGGETQYFGPGTRLLVL.

The CDR3 spells CASSPRVYGYTF. CDR3 nucleotide sequence: TGTGCCAGCAGTCCCAGGGTCTATGGCTACACCTTC. The rearrangement joins TRBV28 to TRBJ1-2, with a possible D match to TRBD1 (5 bases). This CDR3 spans 12 amino acids. CDR1 MDHEN and CDR2 SYDVKM come from the germline V gene. V gave up 5 bases and J gave up 4 bases, with 8 bases separating them.